The text below deals with one T cell receptor beta chain. The target antigen is unknown. At the DNA level, this CDR3 is encoded by other sequences in the same sample as well. This entry comes from a study of shared clonotypes between healthy human individuals. Overall study: Those who served as donors were a couple of women and a few men between the ages of 18 and 49. CD4 naive and CD4 memory each took three plates per donor, while CD8 naive took two and CD8 memory one. Study observations and caveats: Investigators collected only blood, and repertoires in tissues likely differ. What naive subsets generally showed was a larger estimated richness than memory subsets showed.

Generated by immunoSEQ multiplex PCR, the TCRdb table keeps only in-frame clones and is missing some. The sample holds millions of clones, 85% to 95% seen once. This CDR3 spans 12 amino acids. V was cut by 8 bases and J by 1 base, with 8 bases left in between. Germline lookup yields CDR1 MGHDK and CDR2 SYGVNS. The genes are TRBV25-1 and TRBJ1-1; tentatively, D is TRBD1 (5 bases). The origin of this receptor is a man between 18 and 35 years old in good health. The sample taken for sequencing was naive CD4+ T cells sorted from blood. Subset here: CD45RA+ positively selected. The CDR3 DNA reads as TGTGCCAGCCGGGACGGGAACACTGAAGCTTTCTTT. It specifies CASRDGNTEAFF.